This entry is about one TCR beta chain. The antigen is not known. The data are from a study of shared clonotypes between healthy human individuals. Study findings and constraints: The study found about 5% of naive CD4 clonotypes shared across four donors. Generally, naive subsets came out with larger estimated richness than memory subsets.

The ends lost 5 bases at V and 1 base at J; junction bases unmatched: 10. This CDR3 contains 17 residues. CDR1 and CDR2 (germline): ENHRY, SYGVKD. TCRdb's copy holds only in-frame clones and misses some; the assay was immunoSEQ multiplex PCR. Of a few million clones listed, 85% to 95% were seen once; the top ten hold about 0.39%. The rearrangement links TRBV10-3 to TRBJ1-1, with 10 positions matching TRBD1. This clonotype was obtained from a man between 18 and 29 years old in good health. Some clones in this sample may be carry-over from other donors' samples. Sequenced input: naive CD4+ T cells from PBMCs. Subset in this sample: CD45RA+ positively selected. The CDR3 here is CAISLGQGGNGNTEAFF. For the CDR3, the DNA is TGTGCCATCAGTCTCGGACAGGGGGGAAACGGGAACACTGAAGCTTTCTTT.